This passage covers 29 T cell receptor beta chains from one sample sequenced in a study of blood T cells in healthy people across ages (dated by TCRdb to between 2015 and 2016). Library preparation used 5' RACE. The sequencer was an Illumina HiSeq 2500. The second PCR ran for about 7 to 11 cycles and used a J-beta primer mix along with a sample-barcoded 5' primer. The public reads were quality trimmed at Q25 with fastp and then assembled into clones with MiXCR by TCRdb, keeping productive beta chains. Each CDR3 protein appears once, grouped with its most common genes and DNA. This sample comprises 850,000 to 1,100,000 distinct CDR3 sequences, 35% to 45% of them detected only once. Clones ranked in the top ten supply about an eighth of the sample. The sequenced sample was blood. These receptors were obtained from a man between 18 and 35 years old in good health.

Only a few counts were recorded for this clonotype. J is TRBJ1-2 and V is TRBV28; D call uncertain. The CDR3 has 12 amino acids. CDR1 is MDHEN, CDR2 SYDVKM, per germline. The V end lost 6 bases, the J end lost 3 bases, and 8 bases lay between the germline ends. The CDR3 loop reads CASRGPDYGYTF. The CDR3 bases are TGTGCCAGCAGGGGTCCGGACTATGGCTACACCTTC.

CDR3 residues: CASSAIPRNEQYF. DNA of the CDR3: TGTGCCAGCAGCGCCATCCCTCGGAATGAGCAGTACTTC. The V call is TRBV9, the J call TRBJ2-1; no reliable D call. The J call may be faulty, since TRBJ2-7 better matches the DNA end. Germline CDR1 and CDR2: SGDLS and YYNGEE. This CDR3 is 13 amino acids long.

The V call is TRBV7-9, the J call TRBJ2-3, with D perhaps matching TRBD2 (5 bases). V was cut by 5 bases and J by 6 bases, with 12 bases left in between. Per the germline V gene, CDR1 is SEHNR and CDR2 is FQNEAQ (reference sequence). The CDR3 runs 13 residues. The CDR3 nucleotides read TGTGCCAGCAGCCTGTGGGGAGCGGATACGCAGTATTTT. It specifies CASSLWGADTQYF. The variable domain in full, completed from reference TRBV7-9 and TRBJ2-3, reads DTGVSQNPRHKITKRGQNVTFRCDPISEHNRLYWYRQTLGQGPEFLTYFQNEAQLEKSRLLSDRFSAERPKGSFSTLEIQRTEQGDSAMYLCASSLWGADTQYFGPGTRLTVL.

The chain carries TRBV19 and TRBJ1-2; D may be TRBD1 (5 bases). The V gene's germline CDR1 is LNHDA and CDR2 SQIVND (reference sequence). The V end lost 7 bases, the J end lost 2 bases, and 11 bases lay between the germline ends. This CDR3 region has 13 residues. The CDR3: CASIRGGNYGYTF. As DNA, the CDR3 is TGTGCCAGTATCCGGGGCGGAAACTATGGCTACACCTTC.

V and J are TRBV10-3 and TRBJ2-7; D unresolved. In germline, CDR1 is ENHRY, CDR2 SYGVKD. Trimming shortened V by 8 bases and J by 3 bases, and 5 bases separated the two germline ends. This CDR3 has 10 residues. The CDR3 reads CAIGNYEQYF. CDR3 DNA: TGTGCCATCGGAAACTACGAGCAGTACTTC.

Comment on this clonotype: This may come from a read error, since a much larger clone is one base off. The chain links TRBV7-2 to TRBJ2-1; 8 bases align to TRBD2. CDR1 is SGHTA and CDR2 is FQGNSA in the germline V gene. V lost 2 bases and J lost 3; bases outside the gene matches: 6. This CDR3 has 16 residues. The CDR3 DNA is TGTGCCAGCAGCTTATTGGGCGGGGGGTACTACAATGAGCAGTTCTTC. Translated, it gives CASSLLGGGYYNEQFF.

The rearrangement joins TRBV20-1 to TRBJ2-7; 7 bases map to TRBD1. Germline CDR1 DFQATT, CDR2 SNEGSKA (reference sequence). V lost 6 bases to trimming and J lost 4 bases; unmatched junction nucleotides: 15. The CDR3 has 15 residues. The CDR3 DNA sequence: TGCAGTGCCCGGGACAGCGAAGGTTTTAGTTACGAGCAGTACTTC. It codes for CSARDSEGFSYEQYF.

The J gene is TRBJ2-3, the V gene TRBV28; D unclear. V lost 7 bases, J lost 0 bases, and 14 bases lay in between. Germline lookup yields CDR1 MDHEN and CDR2 SYDVKM. The CDR3 length is 15 residues. For the CDR3, the DNA is TGTGCCAGCACCCCATACAGATCTAGCACAGATACGCAGTATTTT. This sequence encodes CASTPYRSSTDTQYF.

The chain joins TRBV5-1 to TRBJ2-5; TRBD2 agrees at 7 bases. The CDR3 runs 15 residues. From germline, CDR1 is SGHRS and CDR2 YFSETQ. Trimming cost V 6 bases and J 11 bases; bases outside gene matches: 19. For the CDR3, the DNA is TGCGCCAGCACCGCGGGGGTCGTTTCCTACAATGAGCAGTACTTC. Translation: CASTAGVVSYNEQYF.

This chain uses TRBV12-3 or TRBV12-4 with TRBJ1-1; D possibly corresponds to TRBD1 (5 bases). V shed 4 bases and J shed 1 base, with 7 bases lying between them. The CDR3 totals 13 residues. CDR3: CASSWGRNTEAFF. In DNA, the CDR3 is TGTGCCAGCAGTTGGGGGAGGAACACTGAAGCTTTCTTT.

The rearrangement joins TRBV5-1 to TRBJ1-2, with D uncertain. V dropped 0 bases and J dropped 4 bases, with 13 bases sitting between them. This CDR3 has 15 amino acids. CDR1 is SGHRS, CDR2 YFSETQ, per germline. This CDR3 reads CASSLEGIKTYGYTF. The CDR3 DNA reads as TGCGCCAGCAGCTTGGAGGGCATAAAAACCTATGGCTACACCTTC.

This chain connects TRBV2 to TRBJ1-2, with TRBD1 as a possible D gene (6 bases). CDR1 and CDR2 (germline): SNHLY, FYNNEI. The V end lost 5 bases, the J end lost 0 bases, and 13 bases lay between the germline ends. The CDR3 is 15 amino acids. The CDR3 DNA sequence: TGTGCCAGCAGTCTACGGGACACGACTAACTATGGCTACACCTTC. Translated: CASSLRDTTNYGYTF. The full variable domain, its missing parts supplied by reference TRBV2 and TRBJ1-2, is EPEVTQTPSHQVTQMGQEVILRCVPISNHLYFYWYRQILGQKVEFLVSFYNNEISEKSEIFDDQFSVERPDGSNFTLKIRSTKLEDSAMYFCASSLRDTTNYGYTFGSGTRLTVV.

This clonotype was counted a single time. V is TRBV12-3 or TRBV12-4 and J is TRBJ2-3, with 11 bases fitting TRBD2. The CDR3 contains 15 residues. V was clipped by 4 bases and J by 3 bases; unmatched bases: 3. The CDR3 bases are TGTGCCAGCAGTTACTCTAGCGGGGGGACAGATACGCAGTATTTT. Translated, it gives CASSYSSGGTDTQYF.

The DNA of the CDR3 is TGCAGCGTTGAACCGGGACCCAACGAGACCCAGTACTTC. Translating gives CSVEPGPNETQYF. The chain couples TRBV29-1 to TRBJ2-5; D may match TRBD1 or TRBD2 (5 bases each). Germline CDR1 is SQVTM and CDR2 is ANQGSEA. Trimming pared 2 bases from V and 5 bases from J, leaving 12 bases between. The CDR3 sequence is 13 residues long.

This clonotype appeared a few times. The chain recombines TRBV5-1 with TRBJ2-7; TRBD2 is a possible D gene (6 bases). This CDR3 region has 13 residues. V was cut by 5 bases and J by 6 bases, with 15 bases left in between. Germline-derived CDR1 and CDR2 are SGHRS and YFSETQ. The CDR3 bases are TGCGCCAGCAGACGCGGGACGGCCAGCGAGCAGTACTTC. This codes for CASRRGTASEQYF.

The V and J genes are TRBV7-9 and TRBJ2-3, with 7 bases lining up with TRBD1. The CDR3 sequence is 16 residues long. Trimming cost V 5 bases and J 4 bases; bases outside gene matches: 12. Germline V gene sequence: CDR1 SEHNR, CDR2 FQNEAQ (reference sequence). The CDR3 DNA is TGTGCCAGCAGCCCCAAGACAGGGTCATCTCCAGATACGCAGTATTTT. Translating it yields CASSPKTGSSPDTQYF.

This chain joins TRBV4-3 and TRBJ2-4; D gene unclear. The CDR3 consists of 16 residues. V dropped 0 bases and J dropped 1 base, with 10 bases sitting between them. Germline V lookup: CDR1 LGHNA, CDR2 YSLEER. The CDR3 protein is CASSQDITAAKNIQYF. The CDR3 nucleotides are TGCGCCAGCAGCCAAGATATAACTGCGGCCAAAAACATTCAGTACTTC.

This clonotype was counted only a few times. The CDR3 region is CSVDGTDSYEQYF. The CDR3 DNA reads TGCAGCGTTGACGGGACGGATTCCTACGAGCAGTACTTC. The genes are TRBV29-1 and TRBJ2-7, with D possibly being TRBD1 or TRBD2 (5 bases each). The CDR3 runs 13 residues. The germline gives CDR1 SQVTM, CDR2 ANQGSEA. V was cut by 3 bases and J by 1 base, with 10 bases left in between.

This clonotype appeared a few times. The chain has TRBV12-3 or TRBV12-4 and TRBJ1-1; D may be TRBD1 (5 bases). Trimming pared 6 bases from V and 6 bases from J, leaving 20 bases between. This CDR3 spans 15 amino acids. In nucleotides, the CDR3 is TGTGCCAGCAGCGGGGCAGGGTCCTTAGTAGCTGAAGCTTTCTTT. This gives the protein CASSGAGSLVAEAFF.

The J gene is TRBJ2-4, the V gene TRBV11-2; D uncertain. The germline V gene has CDR1 SGHAT and CDR2 FQNNGV. This CDR3 has 13 residues. The ends were cut back, 2 bases at V and 7 bases at J, with 9 bases in the middle. CDR3 sequence: CASSLIYANIQYF. The CDR3 DNA reads TGTGCCAGCAGCTTAATCTATGCGAACATTCAGTACTTC.

This clonotype was counted many times. The V call is TRBV9, the J call TRBJ2-6; D is undetermined. CDR1 and CDR2 (germline): SGDLS, YYNGEE. V was clipped by 3 bases and J by 1 base, with 5 bases between them. This CDR3 has 14 residues. CDR3: CASSDGSGANVLTF. CDR3 nucleotides: TGTGCCAGCAGCGACGGATCTGGGGCCAACGTCCTGACTTTC.

Only a few counts were recorded for this clonotype. The chain is built from TRBV7-9 and TRBJ1-5, with a weak D call TRBD1 (5 bases). Per the germline V gene, CDR1 is SEHNR and CDR2 is FQNEAQ (reference sequence). The germline V and J ends were trimmed by 5 bases and 5 bases, with 22 bases remaining between them. There are 17 residues in the CDR3. The chain's CDR3 is CASSARESGLDDQPQHF. The CDR3 DNA reads as TGTGCCAGCAGCGCCCGGGAGTCAGGGTTGGATGATCAGCCCCAGCATTTT.

This clonotype was picked up a small number of times. The CDR3 reads CASRSGTGWYEQYF. The CDR3 region has the DNA TGTGCCAGCCGATCCGGGACAGGGTGGTACGAGCAGTACTTC. This sequence joins TRBV27 and TRBJ2-7, with 9 bases identical to TRBD1. The CDR3 runs to 14 residues. Germline CDR1 reads MNHEY; CDR2 reads SMNVEV (reference sequence). Germline trimming cut 8 bases from V and 4 bases from J; bases unmatched to any gene: 9.

The chain is built from TRBV7-3 and TRBJ1-2; D perhaps matches TRBD1 (5 bases). Trimming took 1 base from V and 9 from J, leaving 21 bases between them. Germline-derived CDR1 and CDR2 are SGHTA and FQGTGA. The CDR3 sequence is 16 residues long. The CDR3 spells CASSLMGRGAEYSYTF. The CDR3 DNA is TGTGCCAGCAGCTTAATGGGGAGGGGCGCTGAATATAGCTACACCTTC.

A remark on this clonotype: The junction and the germline gene differ at one end; a read error may be behind it. The chain uses TRBV5-1 and TRBJ2-2, with TRBD1 as a possible D gene (5 bases). Per germline, CDR1 SGHRS and CDR2 YFSETQ. The CDR3 is 12 residues long. The CDR3: CASRLGHGELFF. As DNA, the CDR3 is TGCGCCAGCAGATTGGGGCACGGGGAGCTGTTTTTT.

The chain employs TRBV6-2 or TRBV6-3 and TRBJ2-1; 9 positions agree with TRBD2. Germline V lookup: CDR1 MNHEY, CDR2 SVGEGT. CDR3 length equals 15 residues. V lost 5 bases and J lost 7; bases outside the gene matches: 9. Here the CDR3 DNA reads TGTGCCAGCAGTCCACCGGGACTAGCTTTGAATGAGCAGTTCTTC. Protein: CASSPPGLALNEQFF.

This clonotype was observed a handful of times. This chain links TRBV12-3 or TRBV12-4 with TRBJ2-7; no clear D. V shed 6 bases and J shed 6 bases, with 9 bases lying between them. There are 11 residues in the CDR3. This CDR3 reads CASRESGEQYF. The CDR3 nucleotides read TGTGCCAGCAGGGAGTCTGGCGAGCAGTACTTC.

The J gene is TRBJ2-1, the V gene TRBV7-2; D remains ambiguous. Between the trimmed V and J ends, which lost 1 base and 9 bases, there was a span of 16 bases. The CDR3 has 15 amino acids. Looked up from germline, CDR1 is SGHTA and CDR2 is FQGNSA. The CDR3 region has the DNA TGTGCCAGCAGCTTAGATAGAGGAGTACGAATTGAGCAGTTCTTC. Translated, it gives CASSLDRGVRIEQFF.

This clonotype was seen a handful of times. This chain uses TRBV6-2 or TRBV6-3 with TRBJ1-4, with 8 bases identical to TRBD1. V lost 6 bases to trimming and J lost 7 bases; unmatched junction nucleotides: 7. CDR3 length: 14 residues. CDR1 and CDR2 from the germline V gene are MNHEY and SVGEGT. CDR3 protein: CASSRDRRGEKLFF. CDR3 coding DNA: TGTGCCAGCAGCCGGGACAGGCGAGGTGAAAAACTGTTTTTT.